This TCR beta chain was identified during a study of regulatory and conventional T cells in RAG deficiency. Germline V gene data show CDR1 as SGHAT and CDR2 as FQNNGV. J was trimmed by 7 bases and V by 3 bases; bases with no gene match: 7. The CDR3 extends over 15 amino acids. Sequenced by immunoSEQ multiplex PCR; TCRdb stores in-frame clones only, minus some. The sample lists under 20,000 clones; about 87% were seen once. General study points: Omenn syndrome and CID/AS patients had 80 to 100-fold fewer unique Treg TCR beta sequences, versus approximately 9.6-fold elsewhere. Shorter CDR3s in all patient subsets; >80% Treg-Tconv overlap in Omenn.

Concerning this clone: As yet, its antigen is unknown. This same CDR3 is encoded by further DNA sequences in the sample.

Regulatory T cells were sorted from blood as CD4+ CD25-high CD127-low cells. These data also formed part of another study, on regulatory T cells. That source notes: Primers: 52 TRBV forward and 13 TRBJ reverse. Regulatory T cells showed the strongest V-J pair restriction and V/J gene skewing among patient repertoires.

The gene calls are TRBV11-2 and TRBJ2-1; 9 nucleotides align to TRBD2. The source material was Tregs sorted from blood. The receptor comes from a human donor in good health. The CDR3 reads CASSFGAGGGNEQFF. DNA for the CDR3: TGTGCCAGCAGCTTCGGTGCGGGGGGGGGAAATGAGCAGTTCTTC. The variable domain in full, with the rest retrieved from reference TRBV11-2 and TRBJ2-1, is EAGVAQSPRYKIIEKRQSVAFWCNPISGHATLYWYQQILGQGPKLLIQFQNNGVVDDSQLPKDRFSAERLKGVDSTLKIQPAKLEDSAVYLCASSFGAGGGNEQFFGPGTRLTVL.